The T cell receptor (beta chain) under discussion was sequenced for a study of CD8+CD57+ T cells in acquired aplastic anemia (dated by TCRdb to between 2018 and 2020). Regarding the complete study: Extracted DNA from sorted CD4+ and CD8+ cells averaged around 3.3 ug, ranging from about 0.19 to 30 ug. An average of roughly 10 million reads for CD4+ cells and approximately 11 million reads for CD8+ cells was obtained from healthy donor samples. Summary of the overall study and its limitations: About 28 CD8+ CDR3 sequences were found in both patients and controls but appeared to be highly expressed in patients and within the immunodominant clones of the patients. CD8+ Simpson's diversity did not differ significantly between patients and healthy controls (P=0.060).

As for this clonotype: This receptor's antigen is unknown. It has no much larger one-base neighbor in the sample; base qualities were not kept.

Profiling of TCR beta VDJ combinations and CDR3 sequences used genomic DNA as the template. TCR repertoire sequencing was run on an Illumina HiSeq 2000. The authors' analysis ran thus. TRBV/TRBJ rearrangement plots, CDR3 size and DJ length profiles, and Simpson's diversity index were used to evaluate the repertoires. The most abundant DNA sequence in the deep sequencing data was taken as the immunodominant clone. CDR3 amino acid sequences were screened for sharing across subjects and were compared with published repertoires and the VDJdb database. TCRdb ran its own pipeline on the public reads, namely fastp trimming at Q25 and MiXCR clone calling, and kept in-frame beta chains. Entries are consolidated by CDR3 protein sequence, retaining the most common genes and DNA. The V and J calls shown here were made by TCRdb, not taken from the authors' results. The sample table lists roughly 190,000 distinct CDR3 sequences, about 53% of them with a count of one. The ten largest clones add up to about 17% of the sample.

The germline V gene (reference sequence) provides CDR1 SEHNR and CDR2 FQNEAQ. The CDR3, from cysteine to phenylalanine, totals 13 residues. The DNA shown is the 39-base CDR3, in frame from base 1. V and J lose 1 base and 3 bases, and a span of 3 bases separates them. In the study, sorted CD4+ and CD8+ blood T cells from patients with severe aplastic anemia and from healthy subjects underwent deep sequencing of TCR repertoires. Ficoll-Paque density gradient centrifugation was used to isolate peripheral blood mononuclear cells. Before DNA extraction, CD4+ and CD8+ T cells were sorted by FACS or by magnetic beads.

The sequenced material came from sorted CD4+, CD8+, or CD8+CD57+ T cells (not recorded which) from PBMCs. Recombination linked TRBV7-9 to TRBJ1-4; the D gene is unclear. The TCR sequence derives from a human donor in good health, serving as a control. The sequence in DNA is TGTGCCAGCAGCTTAGAGGCTAATGAAAAACTGTTTTTT. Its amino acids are CASSLEANEKLFF.